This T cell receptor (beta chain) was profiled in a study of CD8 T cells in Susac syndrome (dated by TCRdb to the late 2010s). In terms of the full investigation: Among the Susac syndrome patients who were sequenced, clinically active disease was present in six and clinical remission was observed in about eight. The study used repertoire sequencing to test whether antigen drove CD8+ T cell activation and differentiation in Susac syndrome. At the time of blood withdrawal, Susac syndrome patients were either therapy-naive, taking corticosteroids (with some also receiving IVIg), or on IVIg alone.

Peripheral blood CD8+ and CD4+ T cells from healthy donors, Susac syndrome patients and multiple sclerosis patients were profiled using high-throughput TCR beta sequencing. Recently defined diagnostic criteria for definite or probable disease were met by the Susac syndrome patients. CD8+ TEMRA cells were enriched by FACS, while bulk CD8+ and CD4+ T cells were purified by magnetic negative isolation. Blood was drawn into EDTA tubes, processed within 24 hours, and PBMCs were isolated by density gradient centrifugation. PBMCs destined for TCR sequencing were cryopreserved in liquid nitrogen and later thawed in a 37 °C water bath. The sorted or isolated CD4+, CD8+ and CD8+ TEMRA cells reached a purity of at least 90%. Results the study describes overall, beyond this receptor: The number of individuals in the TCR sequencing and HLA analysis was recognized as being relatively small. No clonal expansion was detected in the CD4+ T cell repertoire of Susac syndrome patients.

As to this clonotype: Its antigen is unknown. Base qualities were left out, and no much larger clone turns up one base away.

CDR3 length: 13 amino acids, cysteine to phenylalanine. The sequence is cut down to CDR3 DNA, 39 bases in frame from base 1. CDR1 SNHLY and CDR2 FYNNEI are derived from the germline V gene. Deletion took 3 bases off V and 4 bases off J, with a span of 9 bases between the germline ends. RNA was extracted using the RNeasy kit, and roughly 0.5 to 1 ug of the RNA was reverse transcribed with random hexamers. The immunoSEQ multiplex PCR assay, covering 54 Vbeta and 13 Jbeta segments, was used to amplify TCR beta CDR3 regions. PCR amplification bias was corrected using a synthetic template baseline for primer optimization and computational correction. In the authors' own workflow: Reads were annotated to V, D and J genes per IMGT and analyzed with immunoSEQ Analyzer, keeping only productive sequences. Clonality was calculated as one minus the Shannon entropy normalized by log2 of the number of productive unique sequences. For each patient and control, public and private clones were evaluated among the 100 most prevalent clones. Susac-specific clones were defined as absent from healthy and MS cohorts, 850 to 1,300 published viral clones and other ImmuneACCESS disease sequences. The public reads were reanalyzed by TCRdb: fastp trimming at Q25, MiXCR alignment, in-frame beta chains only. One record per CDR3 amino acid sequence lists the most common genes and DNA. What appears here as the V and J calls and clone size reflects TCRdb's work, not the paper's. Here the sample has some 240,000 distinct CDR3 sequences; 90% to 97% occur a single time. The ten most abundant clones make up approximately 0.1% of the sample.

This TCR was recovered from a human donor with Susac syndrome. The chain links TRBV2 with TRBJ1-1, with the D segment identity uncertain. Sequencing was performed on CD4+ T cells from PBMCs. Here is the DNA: TGTGCCAGCAGTGATATCTGGGGCACTGAAGCTTTCTTT. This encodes CASSDIWGTEAFF.